Listed below are T cell receptor beta chains from one sample, sequenced in a study of shared clonotypes between healthy human individuals. Assay: immunoSEQ multiplex PCR; the TCRdb copy retains only in-frame clones and omits some. The data show about 450,000 clones, with roughly 83% seen just once and roughly 13% held by the top ten. Sequences were obtained from PBMCs. The receptors come from a middle-aged woman in good health. Some clones in this sample may be carry-over from other donors' samples. The conserved cysteine and the conserved F or W are not part of the CDR3 here.

j_gene,v_gene,CDR3aa
TRBJ1-2,TRBV10-3,AISEGRTGNYGYT
TRBJ1-5,TRBV28,ASSLGDYSNQPQH
TRBJ1-2,TRBV5-5,ASNLLWARPHGYT
TRBJ2-7,TRBV23-1,ASSQSRPACWGQLSYEQY
TRBJ2-7,TRBV28,ASSGGRALEQY
TRBJ2-1,TRBV19,ASSIRSSGFEQF
TRBJ1-5,TRBV7-9,ASSSGTGGLNQPQH
TRBJ2-2,TRBV29-1,SVDGGRGAGELF
TRBJ2-1,TRBV4-3,ASSRMVGSEQF
TRBJ1-5,TRBV19,ASSSQQQYSNQPQH
TRBJ2-2,TRBV4-2,ASSQPSGEAGELF
TRBJ2-3,TRBV7-9,ASSEGGGTDTQY
TRBJ2-1,TRBV4-2,ASSQDQLARNLNTYNGQF
TRBJ2-7,TRBV5-1,ASSLGLAEYSYEQY
TRBJ2-3,TRBV27,ASSLSGPRQLRRTSTDTQY
TRBJ2-3,TRBV28,ASSFLAGSSTDTQY
TRBJ2-7,TRBV27,ASSLRPAGGYEQY
TRBJ1-5,TRBV15,ATSRGYVNGNQPQH
TRBJ2-3,TRBV7-6,ASSRGHQDTQY
TRBJ2-3,TRBV9,ASSAPPGTSSTDTQY
TRBJ1-3,TRBV28,ASRYTGAYPGNTIY
TRBJ2-1,TRBV10-2,ASKPGLSYNEQF
TRBJ1-5,TRBV30,AWSTGGNLNQPQH
TRBJ1-1,TRBV7-7,ASSLSKNTEAF
TRBJ2-7,TRBV7-6,ASSRGATSSYEQY
TRBJ2-1,TRBV6-4,ASSDSGLALNEQF
TRBJ2-6,TRBV29-1,SVRDGANVLT
TRBJ2-7,TRBV7-3,ASSLRDGPYEQY
TRBJ1-1,TRBV28,AGRDWDSEAF
TRBJ2-7,TRBV15,ATSPARLAGAYEQY
TRBJ1-1,TRBV29-1,SVRGQGVTEAF
TRBJ2-7,TRBV19,ASSSQGVGYEQY
TRBJ2-7,TRBV19,ASSISGIEAYEQY
TRBJ1-1,TRBV18,ASSPGTGNTEAF
TRBJ2-5,TRBV7-2,ASSLVVGGPEETQY
TRBJ2-3,TRBV4-3,ASSQGGLAGADTQY
TRBJ2-7,TRBV18,ASSPIGNSYEQY
TRBJ2-3,TRBV12-2,ASRLGPSRSGRATDTQY
TRBJ2-3,TRBV5-4,ASNTGLATDTQY
TRBJ2-7,TRBV5-4,ASSSPGQGNYEQY
TRBJ2-7,TRBV4-2,ASSPRGSGSYEQY
TRBJ1-5,TRBV7-2,ASSRNGDSNQPQH
TRBJ1-1,TRBV27,ASSLTGSMNTEAF
TRBJ1-4,TRBV2,ASSVLGPNEKLF
TRBJ2-7,TRBV1,TSSQGDYEQY
TRBJ2-2,TRBV7-3,ASSSYSGYGELF
TRBJ2-7,TRBV28,ASKRDTREQY